These 32 T cell receptor beta chains share one sample of origin, sequenced in a study of cytomegalovirus exposure and HLA in healthy donors. The PCR used 60 Vbeta and 13 Jbeta primers. The method was immunoSEQ multiplex PCR; TCRdb's version includes in-frame clones alone and lacks a portion of them. The sample comprises roughly 140,000 clones, approximately 80% of which are singletons, and 5.5% to 6% rests with the top ten. The sample taken for sequencing was PBMCs. The receptors come from a man aged 30-40 years in good health and CMV-seropositive.

This clone is a singleton in its sample. The chain recombines TRBV7-9 with TRBJ1-1, with TRBD1 matching over 10 bases. CDR1 and CDR2 (germline): SEHNR, FQNEAQ (reference sequence). Germline trimming cut 5 bases from V and 7 bases from J; bases unmatched to any gene: 10. CDR3 length: 15 amino acids. The CDR3 DNA sequence: TGTGCCAGCAGCACTTCCGGGACAGGGGCGTTTGAAGCTTTCTTT. It codes for CASSTSGTGAFEAFF.

This clone was picked up a small number of times. The chain joins TRBV5-1 to TRBJ2-3, with 10 positions matching TRBD2. J gave up 0 bases and V 4 bases, and 5 bases lay outside the gene matches. The CDR3 is made up of 16 amino acids. CDR1 and CDR2 (germline): SGHRS, YFSETQ. The CDR3 nucleotides read TGCGCCAGCAGCCCCCAGACTAGCGGGAGCACAGATACGCAGTATTTT. Translating it yields CASSPQTSGSTDTQYF. Complete variable domain (other parts from reference TRBV5-1 and TRBJ2-3): KAGVTQTPRYLIKTRGQQVTLSCSPISGHRSVSWYQQTPGQGLQFLFEYFSETQRNKGNFPGRFSGRQFSNSRSEMNVSTLELGDSALYLCASSPQTSGSTDTQYFGPGTRLTVL.

The chain links TRBV4-1 to TRBJ1-3, with D perhaps matching TRBD1 (5 bases). CDR3 length: 16 amino acids. In germline, CDR1 is MGHRA, CDR2 YSYEKL. Trimming removed 1 base at V and 5 bases at J, with 15 bases between. Here the CDR3 reads CASSQVGRARRNTIYF. DNA for the CDR3: TGCGCCAGCAGCCAAGTAGGCAGGGCCAGACGAAACACCATATATTTT.

The rearrangement links TRBV4-1 to TRBJ1-2; D might be TRBD1 (5 bases). The CDR3 runs 15 residues. Trimming left V 3 bases short and J 4 bases short, with 15 bases between. The germline V gene encodes CDR1 MGHRA and CDR2 YSYEKL. CDR3 nucleotides: TGCGCCAGCAGCCATGTGGGGAGGGGCGTCTATGGCTACACCTTC. Translation: CASSHVGRGVYGYTF.

The V call is TRBV7-9, the J call TRBJ2-1, with 8 positions matching TRBD2. The length of the CDR3 is 15 residues. From germline, CDR1 is SEHNR and CDR2 FQNEAQ (reference sequence). V shed 5 bases, J shed 4 bases, and the junction held 7 bases outside the gene matches. The DNA for the CDR3 is TGTGCCAGCAGCCCCGGACTAGCTTGGTACAATGAGCAGTTCTTC. Protein sequence: CASSPGLAWYNEQFF. The whole variable domain, remainder taken from reference TRBV7-9 and TRBJ2-1, is DTGVSQNPRHKITKRGQNVTFRCDPISEHNRLYWYRQTLGQGPEFLTYFQNEAQLEKSRLLSDRFSAERPKGSFSTLEIQRTEQGDSAMYLCASSPGLAWYNEQFFGPGTRLTVL.

The chain employs TRBV7-8 and TRBJ2-7; TRBD1 agrees at 7 bases. With V trimmed by 2 bases and J by 4 bases, 14 bases remained unmatched. Per the germline V gene, CDR1 is SGHVS and CDR2 is FQNEAQ. This CDR3 has 17 amino acids. The CDR3 DNA sequence: TGTGCCAGCAGCTTATCGGAGACAGGGAACGTTCATTACGAGCAGTACTTC. Translation gives CASSLSETGNVHYEQYF.

This chain joins TRBV6-6 and TRBJ2-7; weak D call: TRBD1 (5 bases). Trimming took 0 bases from V and 3 from J, leaving 6 bases between them. CDR3 length equals 13 residues. CDR1 is MNHNY and CDR2 is SVGAGI in the germline V gene (reference sequence). CDR3 residues: CASSYSDSYEQYF. CDR3 coding DNA: TGTGCCAGCAGTTACTCAGACAGCTACGAGCAGTACTTC.

The V gene is TRBV27, the J gene TRBJ1-5; D gene uncertain. CDR3 length equals 14 residues. CDR1 is MNHEY, CDR2 SMNVEV, per germline (reference sequence). V gave up 3 bases and J gave up 0 bases, with 6 bases separating them. CDR3 nucleotides: TGTGCCAGCAGTTTGGCCCCTAGCAATCAGCCCCAGCATTTT. Its protein product is CASSLAPSNQPQHF.

The chain recombines TRBV19 with TRBJ2-7; 9 bases map to TRBD2. V shed 3 bases and J 3 bases; nucleotides not matched to a gene: 0. The CDR3 contains 13 residues. From germline, CDR1 is LNHDA and CDR2 SQIVND (reference sequence). Here the CDR3 DNA reads TGTGCCAGTAGTATGACTAGCGGCTACGAGCAGTACTTC. Translation: CASSMTSGYEQYF.

On this clone itself: Other DNA variants within this sample encode the same CDR3. Here the CDR3 DNA reads TGTGCCAGCAGTGCGGGGACAGGGAGAGGGGGGCCTGAAGCTTTCTTT. Its translation: CASSAGTGRGGPEAFF. The chain uses TRBV2 and TRBJ1-1, with 9 bases that match TRBD1. Looked up from germline, CDR1 is SNHLY and CDR2 is FYNNEI. The CDR3 extends over 16 amino acids. V trimming: 4 bases; J trimming: 6 bases; junction bases outside the gene matches: 12. The entire variable domain, with the rest obtained from reference TRBV2 and TRBJ1-1, is as follows: EPEVTQTPSHQVTQMGQEVILRCVPISNHLYFYWYRQILGQKVEFLVSFYNNEISEKSEIFDDQFSVERPDGSNFTLKIRSTKLEDSAMYFCASSAGTGRGGPEAFFGQGTRLTVV.

The V and J genes are TRBV27 and TRBJ2-7; 10 positions agree with TRBD1. The CDR3 consists of 14 residues. The J segment lost 4 bases and the V segment lost 6 bases, leaving 6 bases of the junction unmatched. Germline-derived CDR1 and CDR2 are MNHEY and SMNVEV (reference sequence). The CDR3 DNA sequence: TGTGCCAGCAGCAGTGACAGGGGGCTTTACGAGCAGTACTTC. Translating it yields CASSSDRGLYEQYF.

The CDR3 region is CASSPGLAGSLLEDYEQYF. Here the CDR3 DNA reads TGTGCCAGTAGTCCTGGACTAGCGGGGAGTCTTCTAGAGGACTACGAGCAGTACTTC. The gene calls are TRBV19 and TRBJ2-7, with 12 nucleotides matching TRBD2. Looked up from germline, CDR1 is LNHDA and CDR2 is SQIVND (reference sequence). The CDR3 totals 19 residues. J gave up 3 bases and V 5 bases, and 17 bases lay outside the gene matches.

The J gene is TRBJ2-3, the V gene TRBV9, with TRBD2 as a possible D gene (6 bases). Trimming removed 6 bases at V and 0 bases at J, with 17 bases between. Looked up from germline, CDR1 is SGDLS and CDR2 is YYNGEE. The CDR3 is 16 residues long. The CDR3 DNA follows: TGTGCCAGCACGGGAGTAACGGGACTTAGCACAGATACGCAGTATTTT. This codes for CASTGVTGLSTDTQYF.

With respect to this clone: This specimen includes other DNA sequences encoding the same CDR3. The chain uses TRBV5-4 and TRBJ1-5, with D possibly being TRBD1 (6 bases). Germline lookup yields CDR1 SGHNT and CDR2 YYREEE (reference sequence). V lost 4 bases and J 4 bases, leaving 12 bases between the germline ends. CDR3 length: 14 residues. CDR3 coding DNA: TGTGCCAGCAGCCTGGCAGGGGTAAATCAGCCCCAGCATTTT. Protein: CASSLAGVNQPQHF.

As to this clone: Mismatch with germline at one junction end may stem from a read error. The rearrangement uses TRBV19 and TRBJ2-6, with D maybe TRBD1 (6 bases). Germline CDR1 reads LNHDA; CDR2 reads SQIVND (reference sequence). This CDR3 comprises 15 residues. CDR3 DNA sequence: TGTGCCAGTAGTATCCCAGGGGCTGGGGCCAACGGCCTGACTTTC. Residues: CASSIPGAGANGLTF. Drawing the rest from reference TRBV19 and TRBJ2-6, the complete variable domain is DGGITQSPKYLFRKEGQNVTLSCEQNLNHDAMYWYRQDPGQGLRLIYYSQIVNDFQKGDIAEGYSVSREKKESFPLTVTSAQKNPTAFYLCASSIPGAGANGLTFGAGSRLTVL.

The chain joins TRBV19 to TRBJ1-5, with D possibly TRBD1 on 5 matching bases. CDR1 is LNHDA, CDR2 SQIVND, per germline (reference sequence). The CDR3 runs to 16 residues. The germline V and J ends were trimmed by 5 bases and 4 bases, with 18 bases remaining between them. CDR3 DNA: TGTGCCAGTAGTCGTCTTGGGCAGGGCCAAAATCAGCCCCAGCATTTT. This sequence encodes CASSRLGQGQNQPQHF.

The J gene is TRBJ2-3, the V gene TRBV5-8; D unclear. The CDR3 is 11 residues long. Trimming left V 4 bases short and J 5 bases short, with 5 bases between. The germline V gene encodes CDR1 SGHTS and CDR2 YDEGEE. CDR3 in amino acids: CASSLLDTQYF. Here the CDR3 DNA reads TGTGCCAGCAGCCTACTAGATACGCAGTATTTT. The full variable domain, in which reference TRBV5-8 and TRBJ2-3 provide the parts outside the CDR3, is EAGVTQSPTHLIKTRGQQATLRCSPISGHTSVYWYQQALGLGLQFLLWYDEGEERNRGNFPPRFSGRQFPNYSSELNVNALELEDSALYLCASSLLDTQYFGPGTRLTVL.

The genes are TRBV4-2 and TRBJ2-2; the match to TRBD2 covers 9 bases. The germline V gene has CDR1 LGHNA and CDR2 YNFKEQ. The CDR3 covers 14 residues. V shed 4 bases and J 3 bases; nucleotides not matched to a gene: 0. The CDR3 reads CASSRLADTGELFF. DNA for the CDR3: TGTGCCAGCAGCCGACTAGCGGACACCGGGGAGCTGTTTTTT.

This sequence joins TRBV10-3 and TRBJ2-1; tentatively, D is TRBD2 (6 bases). The CDR3 has 11 residues. The germline V gene has CDR1 ENHRY and CDR2 SYGVKD. The ends were cut back, 4 bases at V and 8 bases at J, with 6 bases in the middle. Written as DNA, the CDR3 is TGTGCCATCAGTGGGGGGGATGAGCAGTTCTTC. Translated, it gives CAISGGDEQFF.

DNA of the CDR3: TGTGCCAGCAGTTATTGGCGGGTCGGGACATTCACCGGGGAGCTGTTTTTT. Translating gives CASSYWRVGTFTGELFF. The chain uses TRBV2 and TRBJ2-2; TRBD1 might be the D (6 bases). Trimming pared 5 bases from V and 4 bases from J, leaving 20 bases between. The CDR3 has 17 residues. Germline V gene lookup returns CDR1 SNHLY and CDR2 FYNNEI.

CDR3 amino acids: CASSEGQALNYGYTF. DNA for the CDR3: TGTGCCAGCAGCGAGGGACAGGCTCTTAACTATGGCTACACCTTC. This chain joins TRBV5-6 and TRBJ1-2; TRBD1 aligns across 8 bases. The CDR3 runs 15 residues. Germline assignment: CDR1 SGHDT and CDR2 YYEEEE. Losses at the gene ends were 4 bases for V and 1 base for J; bases not matched to a gene: 6.

This clone was seen a single time. J is TRBJ1-5 and V is TRBV19, with 7 bases aligning to TRBD1. This CDR3 has 14 amino acids. CDR1 is LNHDA, CDR2 SQIVND, per germline (reference sequence). V gave up 7 bases and J gave up 4 bases; unmatched junction bases: 7. CDR3 in DNA: TGTGCCAGTACTGACAGGGTGAGGAATCAGCCCCAGCATTTT. Its translation: CASTDRVRNQPQHF.

This clone was detected a few times. V usage is TRBV27 and J usage is TRBJ2-1; the D gene is possibly TRBD1 (6 bases). Germline V gene data show CDR1 as MNHEY and CDR2 as SMNVEV (reference sequence). Trimming stripped 4 bases from V and 3 bases from J, with 10 bases between. This CDR3 comprises 14 residues. The CDR3 bases are TGTGCCAGCAGTTCGGACAGATTCTACAATGAGCAGTTCTTC. This encodes CASSSDRFYNEQFF.

V usage is TRBV5-6 and J usage is TRBJ2-7, with 8 bases fitting TRBD2. The CDR3 is made up of 14 amino acids. Germline trimming cut 6 bases from V and 5 bases from J; bases unmatched to any gene: 10. Germline CDR1 reads SGHDT; CDR2 reads YYEEEE. DNA for the CDR3: TGTGCCAGCATGTTCGTGGGGCGGGAGGACGAGCAGTACTTC. This encodes CASMFVGREDEQYF. Variable domain in full (rest from reference TRBV5-6 and TRBJ2-7): DAGVTQSPTHLIKTRGQQVTLRCSPKSGHDTVSWYQQALGQGPQFIFQYYEEEERQRGNFPDRFSGHQFPNYSSELNVNALLLGDSALYLCASMFVGREDEQYFGPGTRLTVT.

The chain employs TRBV7-8 and TRBJ2-2; tentatively, D is TRBD2 (5 bases). CDR1 is SGHVS and CDR2 is FQNEAQ in the germline V gene. This CDR3 is 15 amino acids long. V was clipped by 5 bases and J by 2 bases, with 12 bases between them. The DNA for the CDR3 is TGTGCCAGCAGCCCAGAGGGTTACAACACCGGGGAGCTGTTTTTT. It encodes CASSPEGYNTGELFF.

The chain employs TRBV4-3 and TRBJ2-2; D may be TRBD1 (6 bases). The CDR3 extends over 15 amino acids. Trimming stripped 0 bases from V and 4 bases from J, with 9 bases between. Per germline, CDR1 LGHNA and CDR2 YSLEER. CDR3 loop: CASSQDPTGTGELFF. The CDR3 DNA sequence: TGCGCCAGCAGCCAAGATCCGACAGGCACCGGGGAGCTGTTTTTT.

In this sample, this clone turned up once. The chain employs TRBV6-1 and TRBJ2-2, with TRBD2 matching 10 bases. V lost 1 base and J lost 0; bases outside the gene matches: 5. Germline lookup yields CDR1 MNHNS and CDR2 SASEGT. The CDR3 covers 18 residues. The CDR3 DNA is TGTGCCAGCAGTGAAGTTTTAGCGGGGGGATCGAACACCGGGGAGCTGTTTTTT. Protein sequence: CASSEVLAGGSNTGELFF.

This chain's CDR3 is CASTLAGGPYNEQFF. The CDR3 DNA follows: TGTGCCAGCACCTTAGCGGGGGGCCCCTACAATGAGCAGTTCTTC. The chain joins TRBV6-1 to TRBJ2-1, with TRBD2 matching 10 bases. The CDR3 is 15 amino acids. Trimming cost V 7 bases and J 2 bases; bases outside gene matches: 5. Germline CDR1 and CDR2: MNHNS and SASEGT.

The rearrangement uses TRBV27 and TRBJ1-5; D gene ambiguous. The V gene lost 7 bases and the J gene lost 7 bases, with 5 bases spanning the gap. This CDR3 contains 10 residues. Germline loops: CDR1 MNHEY, CDR2 SMNVEV (reference sequence). The CDR3 region has the DNA TGTGCCAGCAAGACACAGCCCCAGCATTTT. Its protein product is CASKTQPQHF.

Regarding this clone: One junction end does not reproduce the germline sequence, and a read error may be involved. Other nucleotide sequences from this sample produce the same CDR3. The chain is built from TRBV4-1 and TRBJ2-1; TRBD2 aligns across 8 bases. The length of the CDR3 is 16 residues. Germline lookup yields CDR1 MGHRA and CDR2 YSYEKL. The CDR3 sequence: CASSHDSGMTYNEQFF. The CDR3 DNA reads TGCGCCAGCAGCCACGATAGCGGGATGACCTACAATGAACAGTTCTTC.

CDR3 residues: CASSLASSYEQYF. CDR3 bases: TGTGCCAGCAGCTTAGCGAGTAGCTACGAGCAGTACTTC. This chain uses TRBV7-9 with TRBJ2-5; D not certain. With the DNA end fitting TRBJ2-7 better, the J assignment may be wrong. The CDR3 is made up of 13 amino acids. Looked up from germline, CDR1 is SEHNR and CDR2 is FQNEAQ (reference sequence).

The chain recombines TRBV5-1 with TRBJ2-3; 7 positions match TRBD2. The V and J ends lost 0 bases and 0 bases, in that order; junction bases with no gene match: 7. CDR3 length: 17 residues. Germline V gene data show CDR1 as SGHRS and CDR2 as YFSETQ. CDR3 loop: CASSLVKASGSTDTQYF. The CDR3 DNA reads as TGCGCCAGCAGCTTGGTGAAGGCTAGCGGAAGCACAGATACGCAGTATTTT.